The next 21 T cell receptor beta chains were all read from a single sample in a study of blood T cell repertoires in COVID-19 (dated by TCRdb to 2020 to 2022). Libraries were built with the immunoSEQ multiplex PCR assay. The immuneACCESS repertoire file appears here via TCRdb, limited to in-frame rearrangements. These files lack a portion of the clones; in checked studies, under half of the deficit traces to unresolved V genes, and the cause of the others is not known. This sample lists more than 140,000 clones; 80% to 90% were detected once. 1.5% to 1.7% of the sample lies in the top ten. Sequenced sample: peripheral blood. Receptor source: a woman in her sixties or seventies with acute or convalescent COVID-19.

This chain joins TRBV5-6 and TRBJ1-2, with D uncertain. Germline assignment: CDR1 SGHDT and CDR2 YYEEEE. Between the trimmed V and J ends, which lost 1 base and 6 bases, there was a span of 10 bases. The CDR3 runs 13 residues. The CDR3 spells CASSLRGIHGYTF. The CDR3 DNA reads TGTGCCAGCAGCTTGAGAGGGATTCATGGCTACACCTTC.

Note on this clone: A read error may produce the germline difference seen at one junction end. DNA of the CDR3: TGTGCCACCAGCAGAGATAGAAAATCCTATGAGCAGTACTTC. Protein: CATSRDRKSYEQYF. The gene calls are TRBV15 and TRBJ2-7; no definite D call. The germline CDR1 and CDR2 sequences are LNHNV and YYDKDF (reference sequence). This CDR3 is 14 amino acids long. The whole variable domain, filled in from reference TRBV15 and TRBJ2-7, reads DAMVIQNPRYQVTQFGKPVTLSCSQTLNHNVMYWYQQKSSQAPKLLFHYYDKDFNNEADTPDNFQSRRPNTSFCFLDIRSPGLGDTAMYLCATSRDRKSYEQYFGPGTRLTVT.

J is TRBJ2-3 and V is TRBV7-2; 9 nucleotides agree with TRBD2. The CDR3 covers 17 residues. V shed 2 bases and J 5 bases; nucleotides not matched to a gene: 11. Germline CDR1 is SGHTA and CDR2 is FQGNSA. The CDR3 loop is CASSLSGFSSGEDTQYF. Here the CDR3 DNA reads TGTGCCAGCAGCTTATCGGGTTTTTCTAGCGGGGAAGATACGCAGTATTTT.

The gene calls are TRBV7-9 and TRBJ1-5; 10 positions match TRBD1. Germline values: CDR1 SEHNR, CDR2 FQNEAQ (reference sequence). Germline trimming cut 5 bases from V and 10 bases from J; bases unmatched to any gene: 8. The CDR3 loop spans 14 amino acids. In DNA form, the CDR3 reads TGTGCCAGCAGCCCAGATTGGACAGGGGGACCCCAGCATTTT. Amino acid sequence: CASSPDWTGGPQHF.

The gene calls are TRBV7-3 and TRBJ1-5; tentatively, D is TRBD1 (6 bases). This CDR3 comprises 13 residues. Germline V CDR1 and CDR2: SGHTA, FQGTGA. V was cut by 5 bases and J by 6 bases, with 11 bases left in between. CDR3 loop: CASSQGGGQPQHF. DNA for the CDR3: TGTGCCAGCAGCCAGGGAGGGGGTCAGCCCCAGCATTTT.

This clone showed up just once. This chain uses TRBV9 with TRBJ2-2; D is perhaps TRBD2 (7 bases). Germline V CDR1 and CDR2: SGDLS, YYNGEE. Trimming removed 0 bases at V and 4 bases at J, with 10 bases between. The CDR3 totals 15 residues. In DNA form, the CDR3 reads TGTGCCAGCAGCGTAGAAGGGGGGGTCACCGGGGAGCTGTTTTTT. It yields the protein CASSVEGGVTGELFF.

This clone was counted only a few times. This chain uses TRBV10-3 with TRBJ1-2; 9 bases align to TRBD1. The CDR3 is 14 amino acids. V lost 4 bases and J lost 0; bases outside the gene matches: 0. Germline values: CDR1 ENHRY, CDR2 SYGVKD. The CDR3 protein is CAISGDRANYGYTF. Here the CDR3 DNA reads TGTGCCATCAGTGGGGACAGGGCTAACTATGGCTACACCTTC.

V and J are TRBV10-3 and TRBJ1-3; D call uncertain. CDR3 length: 15 residues. With 2 bases removed from V and 4 bases from J, the gap between germline ends came to 12 bases. Germline-derived CDR1 and CDR2 are ENHRY and SYGVKD. The CDR3 coding sequence is TGTGCCATCAGTGAGAGGTTTTCGGGAGGAAACACCATATATTTT. Protein: CAISERFSGGNTIYF.

The V gene is TRBV28, the J gene TRBJ1-1; 8 bases map to TRBD1. Germline CDR1 is MDHEN and CDR2 is SYDVKM. The V gene end was trimmed by 6 bases and the J gene end by 1 base; junction bases not matched to a gene: 4. The CDR3 has 14 residues. The CDR3 DNA follows: TGTGCCAGCAGGCCAGGGGGCGAGAACACTGAAGCTTTCTTT. It codes for CASRPGGENTEAFF.

The V gene is TRBV5-1, the J gene TRBJ2-2, with D perhaps matching TRBD2 (6 bases). Germline CDR1 and CDR2: SGHRS and YFSETQ. V was clipped by 4 bases and J by 6 bases, with 16 bases between them. The CDR3 totals 15 residues. The CDR3 spells CASSITGELSGELFF. The CDR3 nucleotides are TGCGCCAGCAGCATTACGGGGGAGTTGTCCGGGGAGCTGTTTTTT. Together with reference TRBV5-1 and TRBJ2-2, the CDR3 gives the full variable domain: KAGVTQTPRYLIKTRGQQVTLSCSPISGHRSVSWYQQTPGQGLQFLFEYFSETQRNKGNFPGRFSGRQFSNSRSEMNVSTLELGDSALYLCASSITGELSGELFFGEGSRLTVL.

This sequence joins TRBV4-1 and TRBJ1-6, with a tentative D call TRBD1 (5 bases). Between the trimmed V and J ends, which lost 7 bases and 6 bases, there was a span of 7 bases. CDR3 length: 12 amino acids. The germline V gene has CDR1 MGHRA and CDR2 YSYEKL. The CDR3 loop is CASTGGNSPLHF. CDR3 nucleotides: TGCGCCAGCACCGGGGGTAATTCACCCCTCCACTTT.

V gene TRBV5-1 combines with J gene TRBJ2-1; TRBD2 aligns across 10 bases. Germline V gene sequence: CDR1 SGHRS, CDR2 YFSETQ. Losses at the gene ends were 3 bases for V and 3 bases for J; bases not matched to a gene: 15. This CDR3 has 19 residues. The CDR3 DNA reads TGCGCCAGCAGCTCGGGGCGGGGGCCCCCTAGCGGGGGCTACAATGAGCAGTTCTTC. This gives the protein CASSSGRGPPSGGYNEQFF.

This chain joins TRBV7-2 and TRBJ1-5; weak D call: TRBD1 (5 bases). The CDR3 loop spans 14 amino acids. Germline values: CDR1 SGHTA, CDR2 FQGNSA. The V and J ends lost 2 bases and 3 bases respectively, with 8 bases between them. The CDR3 DNA is TGTGCCAGCAGCTTACCAGGGTTCAATCAGCCCCAGCATTTT. As protein: CASSLPGFNQPQHF. The full variable domain, in which reference TRBV7-2 and TRBJ1-5 provide the parts outside the CDR3, is GAGVSQSPSNKVTEKGKDVELRCDPISGHTALYWYRQSLGQGLEFLIYFQGNSAPDKSGLPSDRFSAERTGGSVSTLTIQRTQQEDSAVYLCASSLPGFNQPQHFGDGTRLSIL.

J is TRBJ1-2 and V is TRBV5-1; D gene uncertain. V lost 7 bases to trimming and J lost 6 bases, with 19 bases between them. The CDR3 length is 14 residues. Germline V gene sequence: CDR1 SGHRS, CDR2 YFSETQ. In DNA, the CDR3 is TGCGCCAGCGCCCAGGAAATCCCCGGGGATGGCTACACCTTC. Translation: CASAQEIPGDGYTF. Combining the CDR3 with reference TRBV5-1 and TRBJ1-2 gives the whole variable domain KAGVTQTPRYLIKTRGQQVTLSCSPISGHRSVSWYQQTPGQGLQFLFEYFSETQRNKGNFPGRFSGRQFSNSRSEMNVSTLELGDSALYLCASAQEIPGDGYTFGSGTRLTVV.

J is TRBJ1-1 and V is TRBV18; 8 nucleotides align to TRBD1. Trimming cost V 3 bases and J 0 bases; bases outside gene matches: 6. Germline V gives CDR1 KGHSH, CDR2 LQKENI. CDR3 length: 16 residues. CDR3 nucleotide sequence: TGTGCCAGCTCACCGTCGGACAGGGCCGTGAACACTGAAGCTTTCTTT. The encoded protein is CASSPSDRAVNTEAFF.

CDR3 DNA: TGTGCCAGCAGCGGCGCGGCAGGGCTCACAGATACGCAGTATTTT. Residues: CASSGAAGLTDTQYF. This chain joins TRBV9 and TRBJ2-3, with TRBD1 as a possible D gene (5 bases). V shed 3 bases and J shed 2 bases, with 13 bases lying between them. The CDR3 runs 15 residues. Germline V gene data show CDR1 as SGDLS and CDR2 as YYNGEE.

The genes are TRBV15 and TRBJ1-5, with 7 bases aligning to TRBD1. The V and J ends lost 8 bases and 0 bases, in that order; junction bases with no gene match: 10. Germline CDR1 and CDR2: LNHNV and YYDKDF (reference sequence). This CDR3 has 16 amino acids. The chain's CDR3 is CATRAGGWYSNQPQHF. CDR3 DNA sequence: TGTGCCACCCGGGCAGGGGGTTGGTATAGCAATCAGCCCCAGCATTTT.

The chain uses TRBV23-1 and TRBJ2-7; 8 bases align to TRBD1. TRBV23-1 is labeled an ORF, and its function is uncertain. This CDR3 comprises 19 residues. After removal of 4 bases from V and 7 bases from J, the junction contained 24 bases not matched to a gene. Written as DNA, the CDR3 is TGCGCCAGCAGTCCCATTACCCCCACGGACAGGGCTGTCCTTGAGGAGCAGTACTTC. It specifies CASSPITPTDRAVLEEQYF.

Only one count was recorded for this clone. This chain connects TRBV7-9 to TRBJ2-3, with D tentatively TRBD2 (5 bases). The V end lost 8 bases, the J end lost 4 bases, and 13 bases lay between the germline ends. This CDR3 has 13 amino acids. In germline, CDR1 is SEHNR, CDR2 FQNEAQ (reference sequence). The CDR3: CASLTNLADTQYF. CDR3 bases: TGTGCCAGCCTGACTAACCTTGCAGATACGCAGTATTTT.

V gene TRBV28 combines with J gene TRBJ2-1; D perhaps matches TRBD2 (7 bases). The germline V gene encodes CDR1 MDHEN and CDR2 SYDVKM. The CDR3 consists of 16 residues. V shed 4 bases and J shed 4 bases, with 17 bases lying between them. The CDR3 here is CASSSRLGGGYNEQFF. The CDR3 DNA reads TGTGCCAGCAGTTCACGTTTAGGGGGGGGTTACAATGAGCAGTTCTTC.

The chain recombines TRBV6-2 or TRBV6-3 with TRBJ1-5, with D possibly being TRBD1 (6 bases). Trimming left V 4 bases short and J 0 bases short, with 19 bases between. This CDR3 spans 18 amino acids. The germline CDR1 and CDR2 sequences are MNHEY and SVGEGT. CDR3 in DNA: TGTGCCAGCAGTTCAATCGCTAGGGGACATTATAGCAATCAGCCCCAGCATTTT. Amino acids: CASSSIARGHYSNQPQHF.